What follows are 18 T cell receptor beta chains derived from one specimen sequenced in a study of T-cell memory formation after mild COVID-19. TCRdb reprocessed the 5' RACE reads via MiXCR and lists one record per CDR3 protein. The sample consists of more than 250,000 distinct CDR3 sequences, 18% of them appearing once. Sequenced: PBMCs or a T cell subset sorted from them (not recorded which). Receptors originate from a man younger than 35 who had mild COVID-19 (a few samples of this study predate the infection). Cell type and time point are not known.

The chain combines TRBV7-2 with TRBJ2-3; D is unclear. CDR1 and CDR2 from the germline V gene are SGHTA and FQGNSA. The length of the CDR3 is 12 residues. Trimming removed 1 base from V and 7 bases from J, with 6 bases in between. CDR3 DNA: TGTGCCAGCAGCTTAGGCGGCTATACGCAGTATTTT. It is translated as CASSLGGYTQYF.

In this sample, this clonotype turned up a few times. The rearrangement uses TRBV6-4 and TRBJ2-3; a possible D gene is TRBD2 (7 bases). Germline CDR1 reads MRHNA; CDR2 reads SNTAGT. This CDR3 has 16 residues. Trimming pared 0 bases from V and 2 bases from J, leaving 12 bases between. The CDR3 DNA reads TGTGCCAGCAGTGACTCCGCGGGGGCCCCCACAGATACGCAGTATTTT. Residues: CASSDSAGAPTDTQYF.

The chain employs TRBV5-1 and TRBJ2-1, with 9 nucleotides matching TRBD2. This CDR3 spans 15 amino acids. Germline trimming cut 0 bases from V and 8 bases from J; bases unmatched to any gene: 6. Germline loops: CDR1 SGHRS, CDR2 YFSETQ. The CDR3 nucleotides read TGCGCCAGCAGCTTGGAGAGCGGGGGGATCGATGAGCAGTTCTTC. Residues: CASSLESGGIDEQFF.

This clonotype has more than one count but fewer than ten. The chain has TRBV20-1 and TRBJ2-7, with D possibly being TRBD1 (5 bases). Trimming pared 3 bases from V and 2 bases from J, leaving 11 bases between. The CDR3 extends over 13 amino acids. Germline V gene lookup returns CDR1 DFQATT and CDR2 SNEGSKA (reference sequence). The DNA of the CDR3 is TGCAGTGCTAGCTCCGACAGAACCTACGAGCAGTACGTC. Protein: CSASSDRTYEQYV.

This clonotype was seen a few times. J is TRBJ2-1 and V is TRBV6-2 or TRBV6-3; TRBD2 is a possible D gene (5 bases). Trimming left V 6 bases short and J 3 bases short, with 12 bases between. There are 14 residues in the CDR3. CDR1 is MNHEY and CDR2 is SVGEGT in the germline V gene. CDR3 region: CASRDPGSYNEQFF. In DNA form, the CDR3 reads TGTGCCAGCAGAGACCCGGGAAGCTACAATGAGCAGTTCTTC.

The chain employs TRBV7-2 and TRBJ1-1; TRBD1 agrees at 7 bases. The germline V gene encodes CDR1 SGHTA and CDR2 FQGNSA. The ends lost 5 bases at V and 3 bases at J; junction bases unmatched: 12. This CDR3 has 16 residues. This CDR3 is CASSQGVNRAYTEAFF. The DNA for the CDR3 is TGTGCCAGCAGCCAGGGGGTTAATAGAGCGTACACTGAAGCTTTCTTT.

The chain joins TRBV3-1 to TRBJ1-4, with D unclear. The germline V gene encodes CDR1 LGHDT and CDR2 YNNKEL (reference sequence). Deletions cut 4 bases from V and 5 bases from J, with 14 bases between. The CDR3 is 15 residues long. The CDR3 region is CASSPDLRLNEKLFF. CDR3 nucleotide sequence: TGTGCCAGCAGCCCCGATTTACGCTTAAATGAAAAACTGTTTTTT. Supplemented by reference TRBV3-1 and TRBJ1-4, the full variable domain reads DTAVSQTPKYLVTQMGNDKSIKCEQNLGHDTMYWYKQDSKKFLKIMFSYNNKELIINETVPNRFSPKSPDKAHLNLHINSLELGDSAVYFCASSPDLRLNEKLFFGSGTQLSVL.

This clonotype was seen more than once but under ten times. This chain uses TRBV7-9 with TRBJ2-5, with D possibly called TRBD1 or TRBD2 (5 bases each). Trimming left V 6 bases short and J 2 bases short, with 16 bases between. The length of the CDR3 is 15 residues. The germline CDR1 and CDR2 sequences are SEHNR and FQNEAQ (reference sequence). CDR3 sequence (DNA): TGTGCCAGCAGGAGGGGTGGACTGCCGCAAGAGACCCAGTACTTC. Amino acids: CASRRGGLPQETQYF.

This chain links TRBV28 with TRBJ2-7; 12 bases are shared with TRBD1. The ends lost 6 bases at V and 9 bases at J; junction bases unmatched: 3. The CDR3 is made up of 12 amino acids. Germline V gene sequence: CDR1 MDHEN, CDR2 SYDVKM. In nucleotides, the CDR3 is TGTGCCAGCAGCCTGGGACAGGGGGCGCAGTACGTC. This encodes CASSLGQGAQYV.

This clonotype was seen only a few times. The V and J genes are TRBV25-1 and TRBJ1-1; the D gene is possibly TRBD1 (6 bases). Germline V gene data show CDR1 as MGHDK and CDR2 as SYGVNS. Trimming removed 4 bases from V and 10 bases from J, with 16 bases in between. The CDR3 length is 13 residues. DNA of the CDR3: TGTGCCAGCAGTGGCCACCTGGACAGTCGAGCTTTCTTT. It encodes CASSGHLDSRAFF.

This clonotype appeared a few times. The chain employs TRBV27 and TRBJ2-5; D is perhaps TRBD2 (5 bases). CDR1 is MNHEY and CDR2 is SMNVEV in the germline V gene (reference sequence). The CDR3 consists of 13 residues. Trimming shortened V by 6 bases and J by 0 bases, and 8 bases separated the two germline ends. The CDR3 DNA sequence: TGTGCCAGCAGGGAAGCGGACCAAGAGACCCAGTACTTC. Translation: CASREADQETQYF.

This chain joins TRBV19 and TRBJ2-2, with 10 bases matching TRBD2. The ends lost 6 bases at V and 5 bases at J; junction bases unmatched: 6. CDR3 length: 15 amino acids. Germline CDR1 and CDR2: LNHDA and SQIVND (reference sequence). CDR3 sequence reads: CASRGGTSETGELFF. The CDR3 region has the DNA TGTGCCAGTAGGGGAGGGACTAGCGAGACCGGGGAGCTGTTTTTT.

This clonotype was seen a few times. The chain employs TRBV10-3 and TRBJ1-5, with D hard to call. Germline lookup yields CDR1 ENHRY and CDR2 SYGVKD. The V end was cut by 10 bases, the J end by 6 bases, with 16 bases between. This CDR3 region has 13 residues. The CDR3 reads CATSGTPGQPQHF. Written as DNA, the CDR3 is TGTGCCACGTCGGGAACCCCGGGTCAGCCCCAGCATTTT.

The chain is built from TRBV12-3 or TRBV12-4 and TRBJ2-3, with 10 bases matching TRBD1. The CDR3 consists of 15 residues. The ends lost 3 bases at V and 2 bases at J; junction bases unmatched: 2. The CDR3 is CASSLGTGATDTQYF. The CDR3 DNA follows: TGTGCCAGCAGTTTGGGGACAGGGGCCACAGATACGCAGTATTTT.

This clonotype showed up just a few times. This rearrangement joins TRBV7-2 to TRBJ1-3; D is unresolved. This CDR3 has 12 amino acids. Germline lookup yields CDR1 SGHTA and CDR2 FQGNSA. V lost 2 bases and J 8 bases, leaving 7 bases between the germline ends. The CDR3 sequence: CASSLIRDTIYF. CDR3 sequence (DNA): TGTGCCAGCAGCTTAATTAGGGACACCATATATTTT.

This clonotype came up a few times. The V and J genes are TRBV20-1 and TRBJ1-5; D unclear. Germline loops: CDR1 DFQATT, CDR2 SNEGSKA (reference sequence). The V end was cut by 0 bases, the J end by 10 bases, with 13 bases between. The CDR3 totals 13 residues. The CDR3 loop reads CSARENAVLPQHF. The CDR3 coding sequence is TGCAGTGCTAGAGAAAATGCGGTCTTACCCCAGCATTTT.

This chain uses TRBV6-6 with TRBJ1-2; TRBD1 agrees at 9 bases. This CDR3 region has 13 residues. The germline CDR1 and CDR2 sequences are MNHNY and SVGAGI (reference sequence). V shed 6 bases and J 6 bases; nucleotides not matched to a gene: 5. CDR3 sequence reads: CASRRDRDDGYTF. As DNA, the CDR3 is TGTGCCAGCAGACGGGACAGGGATGATGGCTACACCTTC.

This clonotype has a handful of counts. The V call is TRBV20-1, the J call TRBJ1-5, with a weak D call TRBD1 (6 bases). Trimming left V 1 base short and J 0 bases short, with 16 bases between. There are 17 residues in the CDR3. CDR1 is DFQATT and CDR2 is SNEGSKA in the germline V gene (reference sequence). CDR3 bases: TGCAGTGCTAGAGGAGGGGGGGGGACGAATAGCAATCAGCCCCAGCATTTT. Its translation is CSARGGGGTNSNQPQHF.